A single T cell receptor (beta chain) is shown here with its context. These data are taken from a study of control samples from healthy donors and cancer patients. Sequenced by immunoSEQ multiplex PCR; TCRdb stores in-frame clones only, minus some. The table includes about 55,000 clones, 95% to 97% detected once. This CDR3 spans 14 amino acids. V was cut by 3 bases and J by 3 bases, with 14 bases left in between. Germline CDR1 DFQATT, CDR2 SNEGSKA (reference sequence). V is TRBV20-1 and J is TRBJ1-1; D uncertain. The TCR originated in a woman younger than 30 in good health. The sample was blood. As DNA, the CDR3 is TGCAGTGCTAGTTGGTATGGACGGGACACTGAAGCTTTCTTT. Residues: CSASWYGRDTEAFF.